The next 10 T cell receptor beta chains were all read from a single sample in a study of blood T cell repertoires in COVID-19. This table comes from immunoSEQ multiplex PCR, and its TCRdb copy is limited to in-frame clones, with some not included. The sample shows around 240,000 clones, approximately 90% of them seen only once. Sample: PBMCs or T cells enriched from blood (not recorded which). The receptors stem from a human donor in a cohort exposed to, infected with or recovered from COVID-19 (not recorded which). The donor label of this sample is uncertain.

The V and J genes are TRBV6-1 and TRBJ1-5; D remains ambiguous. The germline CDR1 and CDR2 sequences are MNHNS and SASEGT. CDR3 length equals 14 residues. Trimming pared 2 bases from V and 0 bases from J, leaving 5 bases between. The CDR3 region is CASSEIYSNQPQHF. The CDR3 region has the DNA TGTGCCAGCAGTGAAATCTATAGCAATCAGCCCCAGCATTTT.

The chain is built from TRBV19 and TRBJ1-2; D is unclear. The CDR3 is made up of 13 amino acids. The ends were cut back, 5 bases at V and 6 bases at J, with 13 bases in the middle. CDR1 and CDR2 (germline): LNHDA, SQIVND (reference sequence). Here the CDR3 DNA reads TGTGCCAGTAGTTGGCAGGCTAGCAATGGCTACACCTTC. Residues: CASSWQASNGYTF.

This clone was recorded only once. The CDR3 sequence: CASSPGTVNNSPLHF. CDR3 DNA sequence: TGTGCCAGCTCACCAGGGACAGTCAATAATTCACCCCTCCACTTT. The chain carries TRBV18 and TRBJ1-6, with 7 bases aligning to TRBD1. The CDR3 runs to 15 residues. Looked up from germline, CDR1 is KGHSH and CDR2 is LQKENI. J lost 5 bases, V lost 2 bases, and 3 bases had no gene match. Combining the CDR3 with reference TRBV18 and TRBJ1-6 gives the whole variable domain NAGVMQNPRHLVRRRGQEARLRCSPMKGHSHVYWYRQLPEEGLKFMVYLQKENIIDESGMPKERFSAEFPKEGPSILRIQQVVRGDSAAYFCASSPGTVNNSPLHFGNGTRLTVT.

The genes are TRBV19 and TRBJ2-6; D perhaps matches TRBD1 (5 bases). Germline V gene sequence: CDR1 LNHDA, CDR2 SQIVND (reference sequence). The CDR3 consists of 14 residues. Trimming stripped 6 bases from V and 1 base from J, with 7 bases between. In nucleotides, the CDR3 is TGTGCCAGTAGCCCAGGGTCTGGGGCCAACGTCCTGACTTTC. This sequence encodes CASSPGSGANVLTF. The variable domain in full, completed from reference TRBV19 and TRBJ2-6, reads DGGITQSPKYLFRKEGQNVTLSCEQNLNHDAMYWYRQDPGQGLRLIYYSQIVNDFQKGDIAEGYSVSREKKESFPLTVTSAQKNPTAFYLCASSPGSGANVLTFGAGSRLTVL.

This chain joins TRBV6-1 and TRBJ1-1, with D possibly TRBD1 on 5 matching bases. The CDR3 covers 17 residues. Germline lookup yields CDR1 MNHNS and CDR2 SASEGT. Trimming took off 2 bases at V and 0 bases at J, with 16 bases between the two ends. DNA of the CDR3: TGTGCCAGCAGTGAAATGGAGTGGAGGGGAATGAACACTGAAGCTTTCTTT. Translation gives CASSEMEWRGMNTEAFF.

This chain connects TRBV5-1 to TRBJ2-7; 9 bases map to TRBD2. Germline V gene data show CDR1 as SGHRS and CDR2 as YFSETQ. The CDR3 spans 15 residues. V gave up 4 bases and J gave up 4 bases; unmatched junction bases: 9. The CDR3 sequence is CASSPSGAREYEQYF. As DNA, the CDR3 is TGCGCCAGCAGCCCTAGCGGGGCGAGAGAATACGAGCAGTACTTC.

CDR3: CATSRDPQGDVGDTEAFF. CDR3 nucleotide sequence: TGTGCCACCAGCAGAGATCCGCAGGGGGATGTTGGGGACACTGAAGCTTTCTTT. The chain is built from TRBV15 and TRBJ1-1; TRBD1 matches 7 bases. This CDR3 has 18 amino acids. The V segment lost 0 bases and the J segment 3 bases; nucleotides outside the gene matches: 13. CDR1 is LNHNV and CDR2 is YYDKDF in the germline V gene (reference sequence).

For the CDR3, the DNA is TGTGCCAGCAGCCTACAGAGCGGGGGGAACCAAGAGACCCAGTACTTC. Translating gives CASSLQSGGNQETQYF. This chain connects TRBV7-2 to TRBJ2-5; 9 nucleotides align to TRBD2. After removal of 5 bases from V and 0 bases from J, the junction contained 7 bases not matched to a gene. The CDR3 is 16 amino acids. Germline CDR1 reads SGHTA; CDR2 reads FQGNSA.

The CDR3 region has the DNA TGTGCCAGCCGGCAGGGCGGATCCTCCTATAATTCACCCCTCCACTTT. It specifies CASRQGGSSYNSPLHF. This chain links TRBV11-2 with TRBJ1-6; possibly TRBD1 for D (5 bases). CDR3 length equals 16 residues. The germline V and J ends were trimmed by 8 bases and 0 bases, with 14 bases remaining between them. Germline lookup yields CDR1 SGHAT and CDR2 FQNNGV.

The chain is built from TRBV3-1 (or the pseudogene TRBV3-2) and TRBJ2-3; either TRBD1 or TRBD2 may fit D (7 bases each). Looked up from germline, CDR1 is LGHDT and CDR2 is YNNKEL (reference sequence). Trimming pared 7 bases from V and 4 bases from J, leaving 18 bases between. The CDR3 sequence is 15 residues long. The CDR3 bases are TGTGCCAGCACCCAGGGGGGGGGATTCGCAGATACGCAGTATTTT. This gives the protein CASTQGGGFADTQYF.